The sequence of this T cell receptor beta chain was determined in a study of cytomegalovirus exposure and HLA in healthy donors. Study-wide results and limits: One cluster of highly shared sequence variants probably arose as a sequencing artifact. Reports indicate that TCR beta sequences accurately predicted the HLA-A and HLA-B alleles of most subjects.

The PCR had 60 Vbeta and 13 Jbeta primers. Using immunoSEQ multiplex PCR, the repertoire was profiled, and TCRdb retains in-frame clones only, with some absent. Of 100,000 to 120,000 clones in the sample, less than 80% were seen once. Turning to this clone: Its specificity is not known.

The V gene's germline CDR1 is SGDLS and CDR2 YYNGEE. This CDR3 has 14 amino acids. V gave up 0 bases and J gave up 0 bases, with 7 bases separating them. Input material: PBMCs. The rearrangement links TRBV9 to TRBJ2-7, with D maybe TRBD1 (5 bases). The clonotype comes from a man under 40 in good health and CMV-seronegative. The CDR3 sequence is CASSVEDISYEQYF. The DNA for the CDR3 is TGTGCCAGCAGCGTAGAGGACATCTCCTACGAGCAGTACTTC. Using reference TRBV9 and TRBJ2-7 for the parts outside the CDR3, the full variable domain is DSGVTQTPKHLITATGQRVTLRCSPRSGDLSVYWYQQSLDQGLQFLIQYYNGEERAKGNILERFSAQQFPDLHSELNLSSLELGDSALYFCASSVEDISYEQYFGPGTRLTVT.